Below, 16 T cell receptor beta chains from the same sample are listed, as sequenced in a study of blood T cell repertoires in COVID-19. The data were produced by immunoSEQ multiplex PCR, yet TCRdb's version contains in-frame clones alone and is incomplete. This sample yields 370,000 or so clones, of which approximately 80% are seen a single time; 0.85% to 1.2% belongs to the top ten. The sequencing sample was made of peripheral blood. The receptors come from a human donor with acute or convalescent COVID-19. The donor label of this sample is uncertain.

This rearrangement joins TRBV3-1 (or the pseudogene TRBV3-2) to TRBJ1-1; 8 bases map to TRBD1. The CDR3 loop spans 12 amino acids. From germline, CDR1 is LGHDT and CDR2 YNNKEL (reference sequence). The V segment lost 4 bases and the J segment 7 bases; nucleotides outside the gene matches: 2. The CDR3 coding sequence is TGTGCCAGCAGCCGAGGACAGGGTGAAGCTTTCTTT. Residues: CASSRGQGEAFF.

CDR3 bases: TGTGCCAACCAACTCCCGGGGACAGGGGGCTACGAGCAGTACTTC. Translation: CANQLPGTGGYEQYF. The chain is built from TRBV6-4 and TRBJ2-7, with TRBD1 matching over 11 bases. Germline V gene lookup returns CDR1 MRHNA and CDR2 SNTAGT. CDR3 length equals 15 residues. J was trimmed by 3 bases and V by 10 bases; bases with no gene match: 11.

This clone was seen only a few times. This rearrangement joins TRBV7-2 to TRBJ2-2; 9 nucleotides agree with TRBD1. Germline V gives CDR1 SGHTA, CDR2 FQGNSA. The trim removed 5 bases at V and 1 base at J, leaving 2 bases unmatched. The CDR3 loop spans 15 amino acids. The CDR3 is CASSRTGVNTGELFF. Written as DNA, the CDR3 is TGTGCCAGCAGCAGGACAGGGGTGAACACCGGGGAGCTGTTTTTT.

The chain carries TRBV2 and TRBJ2-3; 10 bases are shared with TRBD2. V gave up 5 bases and J gave up 5 bases; unmatched junction bases: 4. Looked up from germline, CDR1 is SNHLY and CDR2 is FYNNEI. This CDR3 region has 14 residues. The CDR3 DNA follows: TGTGCCAGCAGTTACAGCGGGGGGGTAGATACGCAGTATTTT. Amino acid sequence: CASSYSGGVDTQYF.

The genes are TRBV21-1 and TRBJ1-1; the table's D call, TRBD1, was not checked against the DNA. TRBV21-1 is classified as a pseudogene. There are 18 residues in the CDR3. This CDR3 is CASSQVGGTGLMNTEAFF. In DNA, the CDR3 is TGTGCCAGCTCACAAGTGGGGGGGACAGGGTTGATGAACACTGAAGCTTTCTTT.

This clone showed up just a few times. The genes are TRBV10-2 and TRBJ1-2; D gene uncertain. Trimming pared 1 base from V and 0 bases from J, leaving 9 bases between. The CDR3 runs 15 residues. Germline CDR1 and CDR2: WSHSY and SAAADI. The CDR3 sequence: CASSELARSNYGYTF. The CDR3 region has the DNA TGCGCCAGCAGTGAGTTAGCCCGATCTAACTATGGCTACACCTTC.

The rearrangement uses TRBV12-3 or TRBV12-4 and TRBJ2-5; 7 bases are a match to TRBD1. This CDR3 comprises 13 residues. Losses at the gene ends were 5 bases for V and 3 bases for J; bases not matched to a gene: 3. CDR3 nucleotides: TGTGCCAGCAGTCGGACAGGAAAAGAGACCCAGTACTTC. Protein sequence: CASSRTGKETQYF.

The table lists this clone with a count of one. V gene TRBV9 combines with J gene TRBJ2-7, with D perhaps TRBD2 (5 bases). The CDR3 consists of 13 residues. Germline V gene lookup returns CDR1 SGDLS and CDR2 YYNGEE. V lost 2 bases and J 6 bases, leaving 12 bases between the germline ends. The CDR3 DNA reads as TGTGCCAGCAGCGTTGGTCTAGCCTCCGAGCAGTACTTC. This gives the protein CASSVGLASEQYF.

The chain recombines TRBV6-5 with TRBJ1-6, with D possibly being TRBD1 (5 bases). V dropped 0 bases and J dropped 10 bases, with 16 bases sitting between them. Germline V gene data show CDR1 as MNHEY and CDR2 as SVGAGI. This CDR3 has 16 residues. The CDR3 nucleotides read TGTGCCAGCAGTTACTCAGGCAGGGTGGGGTACTCACCCCTCCACTTT. Protein: CASSYSGRVGYSPLHF.

In its sample, this clone was seen once. V gene TRBV6-5 combines with J gene TRBJ1-6, with D maybe TRBD1 (5 bases). Germline assignment: CDR1 MNHEY and CDR2 SVGAGI. This CDR3 contains 12 residues. Trimming removed 5 bases from V and 10 bases from J, with 9 bases in between. The chain's CDR3 is CASSPQESPLHF. DNA of the CDR3: TGTGCCAGCAGTCCACAGGAGTCACCCCTCCACTTT.

This sequence joins TRBV6-5 and TRBJ2-7; 8 nucleotides line up with TRBD2. CDR1 is MNHEY, CDR2 SVGAGI, per germline. CDR3 length: 15 residues. The junction had 9 bases not matched to a gene; V was cut back by 7 bases and J by 1 base. The DNA of the CDR3 is TGTGCCAGCACCACTCCCCGGGGGGGATCCTACGAGCAGTACTTC. Protein sequence: CASTTPRGGSYEQYF.

The V and J genes are TRBV5-1 and TRBJ1-6, with 8 positions matching TRBD1. Per germline, CDR1 SGHRS and CDR2 YFSETQ. The CDR3 is 14 amino acids. Losses at the gene ends were 5 bases for V and 8 bases for J; bases not matched to a gene: 6. As DNA, the CDR3 is TGCGCCAGCAGTCGAGGGACAGGAGATTCACCCCTCCACTTT. Protein sequence: CASSRGTGDSPLHF. The complete variable domain, with remaining parts taken from reference TRBV5-1 and TRBJ1-6, reads KAGVTQTPRYLIKTRGQQVTLSCSPISGHRSVSWYQQTPGQGLQFLFEYFSETQRNKGNFPGRFSGRQFSNSRSEMNVSTLELGDSALYLCASSRGTGDSPLHFGNGTRLTVT.

The chain has TRBV7-9 and TRBJ2-7; TRBD2 aligns across 8 bases. CDR3 length: 15 residues. J lost 0 bases, V lost 3 bases, and 4 bases had no gene match. From germline, CDR1 is SEHNR and CDR2 FQNEAQ (reference sequence). CDR3 DNA sequence: TGTGCCAGCAGCTTTACCGGGAGGGGCTCCTACGAGCAGTACTTC. It encodes CASSFTGRGSYEQYF. Full variable domain (remainder filled in from reference TRBV7-9 and TRBJ2-7): DTGVSQNPRHKITKRGQNVTFRCDPISEHNRLYWYRQTLGQGPEFLTYFQNEAQLEKSRLLSDRFSAERPKGSFSTLEIQRTEQGDSAMYLCASSFTGRGSYEQYFGPGTRLTVT.

About this clone itself: Different DNA sequences within this sample yield the same CDR3. V usage is TRBV18 and J usage is TRBJ1-1, with D hard to call. Per the germline V gene, CDR1 is KGHSH and CDR2 is LQKENI. This CDR3 comprises 12 residues. With 3 bases removed from V and 2 bases from J, the gap between germline ends came to 4 bases. CDR3 amino acids: CASSPQNTEAFF. The CDR3 nucleotides are TGTGCCAGCTCACCCCAAAACACTGAAGCTTTCTTT.

The V call is TRBV5-6, the J call TRBJ1-4; TRBD1 might be the D (6 bases). Germline V gene lookup returns CDR1 SGHDT and CDR2 YYEEEE. The ends were cut back, 4 bases at V and 2 bases at J, with 24 bases in the middle. The CDR3 covers 19 residues. The CDR3: CASSPSITGLGATNEKLFF. DNA for the CDR3: TGTGCCAGCAGCCCGTCAATCACAGGGTTGGGTGCGACTAATGAAAAACTGTTTTTT.

This clone was recorded only once. This chain links TRBV10-1 with TRBJ2-1; 13 nucleotides align to TRBD2. The germline V gene encodes CDR1 WNHNN and CDR2 SYGVQD (reference sequence). This CDR3 has 14 residues. V lost 8 bases to trimming and J lost 10 bases; unmatched junction nucleotides: 8. CDR3 DNA sequence: TGCGCCAGCGGGGGACTAGCGGGAACTAGAGAGCAGTTCTTC. Translated, it gives CASGGLAGTREQFF.